Following are 8 T cell receptor beta chains from one sample sequenced in a study of shared clonotypes between healthy human individuals. Some clones are missing from TCRdb's copy, which holds only in-frame ones; the method was immunoSEQ multiplex PCR. In the table there are about 1.5 million clones, around 98% of which are singletons. Sequencing was performed on naive CD4+ T cells sorted from blood. The sample's subset: CD45RA+ positively selected. The source of these receptors is a man aged 25 to 40 in good health.

This clone was recorded only once. The chain employs TRBV6-1 and TRBJ2-1; D call uncertain. Trimming removed 7 bases from V and 12 bases from J, with 19 bases in between. CDR3 length: 13 amino acids. The V gene's germline CDR1 is MNHNS and CDR2 SASEGT. The CDR3 nucleotides read TGTGCCAGCAAAGAAACGACCGCTCCGGTGCAGTTCTTC. Protein sequence: CASKETTAPVQFF.

The chain carries TRBV6-6 and TRBJ2-7, with 8 nucleotides matching TRBD1. CDR1 and CDR2 (germline): MNHNY, SVGAGI (reference sequence). This CDR3 region has 14 residues. J lost 3 bases, V lost 7 bases, and 8 bases had no gene match. CDR3 sequence: CASNKGQGGYEQYF. In DNA form, the CDR3 reads TGTGCCAGCAACAAAGGACAGGGAGGCTACGAGCAGTACTTC.

This clone appeared a single time. The V gene is TRBV7-9, the J gene TRBJ2-3; D call uncertain. The CDR3 is made up of 13 amino acids. The germline V gene has CDR1 SEHNR and CDR2 FQNEAQ (reference sequence). Trimming removed 8 bases from V and 1 base from J, with 10 bases in between. As DNA, the CDR3 is TGTGCCAGCCGCCTGCTAGGCACAGATACGCAGTATTTT. Its translation is CASRLLGTDTQYF.

The chain couples TRBV7-2 to TRBJ1-4; no clear D. This CDR3 comprises 16 residues. The germline V and J ends were trimmed by 5 bases and 10 bases, with 23 bases remaining between them. CDR1 is SGHTA and CDR2 is FQGNSA in the germline V gene. Here the CDR3 DNA reads TGTGCCAGCAGCCTAAACACGGCCTTACCCGCGGGAAAACTGTTTTTT. Encoded protein: CASSLNTALPAGKLFF.

The chain employs TRBV10-1 and TRBJ2-3, with 11 bases that match TRBD2. Germline assignment: CDR1 WNHNN and CDR2 SYGVQD (reference sequence). V gave up 6 bases and J gave up 0 bases; unmatched junction bases: 2. The CDR3 extends over 15 amino acids. Written as DNA, the CDR3 is TGCGCCAGCAGGAGGACTAGCGGGAGCACAGATACGCAGTATTTT. Residues: CASRRTSGSTDTQYF.

The V gene is TRBV5-1, the J gene TRBJ1-1, with a tentative D call TRBD1 (6 bases). V lost 4 bases to trimming and J lost 1 base, with 17 bases between them. The CDR3 contains 16 residues. The germline gives CDR1 SGHRS, CDR2 YFSETQ. In nucleotides, the CDR3 is TGCGCCAGCAGCCCCGTTTCGGGGGCACCGAACACTGAAGCTTTCTTT. Translation: CASSPVSGAPNTEAFF.

The gene calls are TRBV7-2 and TRBJ1-2; tentative D call: TRBD1 (6 bases). Germline V gives CDR1 SGHTA, CDR2 FQGNSA. This CDR3 has 15 amino acids. Trimming removed 6 bases from V and 5 bases from J, with 19 bases in between. CDR3 residues: CASSFLSNQGYGYTF. DNA for the CDR3: TGTGCCAGCAGTTTTCTCTCGAACCAGGGGTATGGCTACACCTTC.

The V call is TRBV9, the J call TRBJ1-1; 7 bases fit TRBD1. J gave up 1 base and V 4 bases, and 7 bases lay outside the gene matches. The CDR3 is made up of 15 amino acids. Germline V gene data show CDR1 as SGDLS and CDR2 as YYNGEE. CDR3 DNA: TGTGCCAGCAGCATGACGGACAGGTGGAACACTGAAGCTTTCTTT. It yields the protein CASSMTDRWNTEAFF.